The clone carrying this TCR beta chain was observed a few times. The data belong to a study of shared clonotypes between healthy human individuals. Study information: Each donor's CD8 memory used one plate, CD8 naive two, each CD4 subset three.

The CDR3 extends over 11 amino acids. V was pared by 6 bases and J by 8 bases, with 10 bases between. From germline, CDR1 is SNHLY and CDR2 FYNNEI. Only in-frame clones appear in the TCRdb table, and some are missing; sequencing was by immunoSEQ multiplex PCR. This table has about 590,000 clones, nearly 97% appearing once. Naivety among CD8 cells was defined by CD45RO negativity and positive CCR7 selection, thereby excluding terminally differentiated effector memory CD45RA+ cells. The source of this sequence is a woman younger than 45 in good health. The rearrangement uses TRBV2 and TRBJ1-2; D is unclear. The sequencing sample was made of naive CD8+ T cells sorted from blood. CDR3 in amino acids: CASRQGNGYTF. CDR3 sequence (DNA): TGTGCCAGCAGGCAAGGGAACGGCTACACCTTC.